One and the same sample provided the 5 T cell receptor beta chains below, sequenced in a study of blood T cell repertoires in COVID-19 (dated by TCRdb to the early 2020s). Preparation of the library involved the immunoSEQ multiplex PCR assay. The table was pulled from immuneACCESS by TCRdb, which kept in-frame rearrangements only. Such tables lose some clones; where checked, under half of the loss comes from unresolved V genes, and the rest has no known cause. The sample data list approximately 96,000 clones, and 80% to 90% of these were observed just once. The ten largest clones add up to about 4.2% of the sample. Sequencing was carried out using peripheral blood. Receptors were obtained from a human donor with COVID-19, enrolled during active disease. The donor label of this sample is uncertain.

This sequence joins TRBV12-3 or TRBV12-4 and TRBJ1-2, with 7 bases identical to TRBD1. This CDR3 has 12 amino acids. The V segment lost 10 bases and the J segment 3 bases; nucleotides outside the gene matches: 5. The CDR3 bases are TGTGCCACCTCCCAGGGGGACTATGGCTACACCTTC. As protein: CATSQGDYGYTF.

The rearrangement joins TRBV19 to TRBJ2-3; TRBD2 aligns across 8 bases. CDR1 is LNHDA, CDR2 SQIVND, per germline (reference sequence). The CDR3 runs 15 residues. Unmatched junction bases numbered 5, after V lost 3 bases and J lost 3 bases. CDR3 nucleotides: TGTGCCAGTAGTATTACCGGGACTAGAACAGATACGCAGTATTTT. The encoded protein is CASSITGTRTDTQYF.

This chain joins TRBV5-1 and TRBJ2-6; 8 bases agree with TRBD1. Per germline, CDR1 SGHRS and CDR2 YFSETQ. The CDR3 sequence is 18 residues long. V trimming: 0 bases; J trimming: 0 bases; junction bases outside the gene matches: 5. CDR3 sequence reads: CASSLEGQVFSGANVLTF. The CDR3 region has the DNA TGCGCCAGCAGCTTGGAGGGACAGGTGTTCTCTGGGGCCAACGTCCTGACTTTC.

This chain connects TRBV13 to TRBJ1-3; maybe TRBD1 (5 bases). Germline loops: CDR1 PRHDT, CDR2 FYEKMQ (reference sequence). V dropped 3 bases and J dropped 0 bases, with 9 bases sitting between them. The CDR3 is 15 amino acids. The DNA of the CDR3 is TGTGCCAGCAGCTTCGACAGAGACTCTGGAAACACCATATATTTT. Its translation: CASSFDRDSGNTIYF.

The chain has TRBV12-3 or TRBV12-4 and TRBJ1-1; TRBD1 matches 7 bases. Trimming cost V 5 bases and J 1 base; bases outside gene matches: 1. The CDR3 is made up of 13 amino acids. The CDR3 DNA reads as TGTGCCAGCAGTCGACAGGGGAACACTGAAGCTTTCTTT. Its protein product is CASSRQGNTEAFF.